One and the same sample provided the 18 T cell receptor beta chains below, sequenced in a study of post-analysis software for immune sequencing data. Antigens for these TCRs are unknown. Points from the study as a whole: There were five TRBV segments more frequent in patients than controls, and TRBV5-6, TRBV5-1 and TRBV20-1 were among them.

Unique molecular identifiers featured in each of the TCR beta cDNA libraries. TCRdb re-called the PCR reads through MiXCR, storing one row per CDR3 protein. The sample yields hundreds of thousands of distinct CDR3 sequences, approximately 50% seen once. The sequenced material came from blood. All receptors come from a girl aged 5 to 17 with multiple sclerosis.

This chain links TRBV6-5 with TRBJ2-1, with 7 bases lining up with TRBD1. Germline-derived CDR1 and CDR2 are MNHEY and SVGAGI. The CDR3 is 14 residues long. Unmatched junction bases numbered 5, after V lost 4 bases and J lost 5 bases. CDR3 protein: CASSSQGTDNEQFF. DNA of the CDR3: TGTGCCAGCAGTTCCCAGGGGACAGACAATGAGCAGTTCTTC.

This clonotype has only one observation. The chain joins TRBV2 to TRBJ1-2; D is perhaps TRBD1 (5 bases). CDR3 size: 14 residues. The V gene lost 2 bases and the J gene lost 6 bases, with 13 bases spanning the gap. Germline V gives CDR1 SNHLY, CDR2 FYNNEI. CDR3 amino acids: CASSESGTAHGYTF. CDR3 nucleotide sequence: TGTGCCAGCAGTGAATCCGGGACCGCTCATGGCTACACCTTC.

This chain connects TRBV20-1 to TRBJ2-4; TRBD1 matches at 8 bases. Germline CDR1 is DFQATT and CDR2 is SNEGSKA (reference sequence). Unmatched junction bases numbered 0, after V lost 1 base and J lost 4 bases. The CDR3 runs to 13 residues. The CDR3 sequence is CSARGTGKNIQYF. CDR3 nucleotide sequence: TGCAGTGCTAGAGGGACAGGGAAAAACATTCAGTACTTC.

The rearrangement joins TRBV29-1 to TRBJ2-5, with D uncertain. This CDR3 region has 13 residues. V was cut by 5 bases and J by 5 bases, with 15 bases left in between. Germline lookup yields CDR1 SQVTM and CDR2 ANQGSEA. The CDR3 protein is CSVSPRLAETQYF. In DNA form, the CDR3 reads TGCAGCGTTAGTCCCCGGTTGGCGGAGACCCAGTACTTC.

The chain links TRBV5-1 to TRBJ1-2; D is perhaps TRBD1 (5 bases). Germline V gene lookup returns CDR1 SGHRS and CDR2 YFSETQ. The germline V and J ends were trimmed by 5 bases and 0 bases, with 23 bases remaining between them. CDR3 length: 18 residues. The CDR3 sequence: CASSLGTPGAGSNYGYTF. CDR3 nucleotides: TGCGCCAGCAGTCTCGGGACTCCTGGGGCTGGCTCTAACTATGGCTACACCTTC.

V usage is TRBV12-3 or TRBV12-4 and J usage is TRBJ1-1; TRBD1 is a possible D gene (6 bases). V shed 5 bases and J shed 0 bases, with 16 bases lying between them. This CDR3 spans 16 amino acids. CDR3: CASSPRGPAMNTEAFF. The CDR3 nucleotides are TGTGCCAGCAGTCCGCGGGGGCCAGCGATGAACACTGAAGCTTTCTTT.

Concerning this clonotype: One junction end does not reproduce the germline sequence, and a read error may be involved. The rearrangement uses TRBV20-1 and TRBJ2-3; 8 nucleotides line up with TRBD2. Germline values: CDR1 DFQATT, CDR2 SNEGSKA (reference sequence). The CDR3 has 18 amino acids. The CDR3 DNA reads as TGCAGCGCTACGAAACTTCTAGCGGGTAGATCAGGCGCAGATACGCAGTATTTT. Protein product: CSATKLLAGRSGADTQYF.

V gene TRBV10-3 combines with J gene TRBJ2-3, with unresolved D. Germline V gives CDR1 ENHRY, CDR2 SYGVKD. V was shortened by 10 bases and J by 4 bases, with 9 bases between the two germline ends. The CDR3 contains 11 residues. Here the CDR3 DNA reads TGTGCCACCCGAAACTCAGATACGCAGTATTTT. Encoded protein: CATRNSDTQYF.

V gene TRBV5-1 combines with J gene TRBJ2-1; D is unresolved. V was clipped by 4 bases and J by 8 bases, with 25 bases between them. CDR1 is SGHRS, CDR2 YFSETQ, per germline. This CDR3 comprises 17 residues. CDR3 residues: CASSVGLMATQNDEQFF. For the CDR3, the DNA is TGCGCCAGCAGCGTAGGTTTGATGGCGACCCAAAATGATGAGCAGTTCTTC.

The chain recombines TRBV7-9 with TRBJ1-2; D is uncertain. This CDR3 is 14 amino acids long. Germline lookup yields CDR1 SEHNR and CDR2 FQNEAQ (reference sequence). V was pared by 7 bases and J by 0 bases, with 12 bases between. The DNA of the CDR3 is TGTGCCAGCACACGAACAGCAACTAACTATGGCTACACCTTC. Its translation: CASTRTATNYGYTF.

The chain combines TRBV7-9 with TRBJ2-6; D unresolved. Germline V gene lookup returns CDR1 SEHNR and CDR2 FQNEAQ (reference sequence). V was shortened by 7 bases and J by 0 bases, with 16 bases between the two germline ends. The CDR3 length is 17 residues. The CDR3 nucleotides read TGTGCCAGCACCCCGACGCCAGCGTTCTCTGGGGCCAACGTCCTGACTTTC. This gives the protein CASTPTPAFSGANVLTF.

The CDR3: CASSDDRGRAYEQYF. CDR3 bases: TGTGCCAGCAGCGATGACAGGGGAAGAGCCTACGAGCAGTACTTC. This rearrangement joins TRBV2 to TRBJ2-4; 8 nucleotides align to TRBD1. The J call may not be correct, given that the DNA end is closer to TRBJ2-7. Germline CDR1 is SNHLY and CDR2 is FYNNEI. The CDR3 totals 15 residues.

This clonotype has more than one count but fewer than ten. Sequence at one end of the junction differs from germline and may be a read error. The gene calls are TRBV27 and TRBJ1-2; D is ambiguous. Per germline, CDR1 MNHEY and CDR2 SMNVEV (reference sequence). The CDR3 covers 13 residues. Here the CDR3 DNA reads TGTGCCAGCAGTCCCGCCGGGAACTATGGTTACACCTTC. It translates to CASSPAGNYGYTF.

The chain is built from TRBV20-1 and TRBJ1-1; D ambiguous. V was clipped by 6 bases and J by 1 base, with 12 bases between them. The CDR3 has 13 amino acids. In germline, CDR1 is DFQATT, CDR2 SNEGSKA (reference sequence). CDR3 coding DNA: TGCAGTGCCGGACCCGAAGAGAACACTGAAGCTTTCTTT. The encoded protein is CSAGPEENTEAFF.

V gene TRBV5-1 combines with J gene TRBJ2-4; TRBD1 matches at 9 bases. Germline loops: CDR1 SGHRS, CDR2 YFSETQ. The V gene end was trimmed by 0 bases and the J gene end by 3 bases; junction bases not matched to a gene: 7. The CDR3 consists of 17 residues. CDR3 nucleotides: TGCGCCAGCAGCTTGGGGGGGACAGGGCTTGTCAAAAACATTCAGTACTTC. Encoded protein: CASSLGGTGLVKNIQYF.

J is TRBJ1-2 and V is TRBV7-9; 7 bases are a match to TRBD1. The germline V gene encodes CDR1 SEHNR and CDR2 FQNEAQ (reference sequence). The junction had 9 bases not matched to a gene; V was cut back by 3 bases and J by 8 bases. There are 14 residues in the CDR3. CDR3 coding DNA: TGTGCCAGCAGCTTTAACAGGGGAGAGGGGGGCTACACCTTC. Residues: CASSFNRGEGGYTF.

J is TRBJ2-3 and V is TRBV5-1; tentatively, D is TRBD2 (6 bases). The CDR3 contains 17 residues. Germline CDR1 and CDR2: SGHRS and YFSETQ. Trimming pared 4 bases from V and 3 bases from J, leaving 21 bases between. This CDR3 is CASSTTGTLLGTDTQYF. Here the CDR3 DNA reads TGCGCCAGCAGCACGACCGGGACTCTCCTCGGGACAGATACGCAGTATTTT.

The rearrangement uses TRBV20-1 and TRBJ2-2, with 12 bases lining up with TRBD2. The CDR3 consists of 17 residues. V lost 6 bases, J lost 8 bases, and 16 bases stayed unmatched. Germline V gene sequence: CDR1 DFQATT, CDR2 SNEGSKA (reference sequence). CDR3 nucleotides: TGCAGTGCAGTCCTAACGTCTAGCGGGAGGGCCAGTGGGGAGCTGTTTTTT. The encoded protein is CSAVLTSSGRASGELFF.